The T cell receptor beta chain under discussion was sequenced for a study of siplizumab effects on memory and regulatory T cells (dated by TCRdb to about 2019). With respect to the entire study: The effect of the anti-CD2 antibody siplizumab on alloreactive T-cell subsets was examined in allogeneic mixed lymphocyte reactions constructed from human PBMCs.

General findings and caveats noted by the study authors: Sequences below about 10^-5 frequency were poorly captured, so only a minor fraction of alloreactive clones could be mapped to unstimulated subsets. Greater diversity appeared to be present in unstimulated naive T cells than in memory T cells, and a substantial contribution to the alloresponse seemed to be made by naive cells. About 80-96% of proliferating CD4+ or CD8+ clones could not be given a naive or memory phenotype. No functional confirmation was obtained for the suppressive function of proliferating Tregs from siplizumab cultures. The cumulative frequency of alloreactive sequences traceable to unstimulated CD4+ memory T cells was significantly reduced by siplizumab. Of the alloreactive CD4+ clones that could be mapped, the Treg-derived share averaged roughly 69% with siplizumab compared with around 25% in control reactions.

Unstimulated CD4+ memory cells were also sequenced in three donor pairs, together with CD4+ naive, CD8+ TEMRA, CD8+ naive and CD8+ effector memory subsets. Sorted unstimulated T cells and proliferating T cells recovered from mixed lymphocyte reactions were subjected to TCRbeta CDR3 sequencing. Fresh whole blood from fewer than twelve HLA-typed healthy donors was used to isolate PBMCs. Its CDR3 holds 14 amino acids, cysteine through phenylalanine. The CDR3 DNA has 42 bases and is translated from base 1. Trimming leaves V shorter by 1 base and J shorter by 8 bases, with the junction holding 5 bases beyond the gene matches. The CDR1 and CDR2 encoded by the germline V gene (reference sequence) are GTSNPN and SVGIG. To prepare the library, the immunoSEQ multiplex PCR assay was applied. The deep sequencing platform assayed about 91,000 TCR templates per sample. Genomic DNA extracted from sorted T cells was the material used for TCRbeta CDR3 sequencing. The authors processed their data as follows. The R programming language was used for clonal analysis of the TCRbeta CDR3 data. Unstimulated samples were compared with post-reaction CFSE-low samples to define alloreactive CD4+ and CD8+ clones. Regulatory or non-regulatory origin was assigned to alloreactive CD4+ clones by matching of sequences to sorted unstimulated Treg and non-Treg repertoires. TCRdb provides this immuneACCESS table in a form limited to in-frame rearrangements. Some clones are lacking; in checked studies, under half of them reflect an unresolved V gene, and why the rest are absent is not known. That table furnishes V, J and clone size, whereas the DNA furnished D and trimming. This sample is represented by about 26,000 clones; about 79% of them were singletons. Around 25% of the sample is taken by the ten largest.

In the case of this clone: The antigen this receptor binds is unknown. No much larger clone is present one base from it, and per-base qualities are unavailable.

The sequence links TRBV30 to TRBJ2-1, and TRBD2 aligns with 10 junction nucleotides. Source material: memory CD4+ T cells sorted from blood. What this sample's cell subset or site label stands for: unstimulated CD4+ memory T cells. The TCR originated in a human donor in good health. The sequence in DNA is TGTGCCTGGAGTGCTAGCGGGAGAAGGTATGAGCAGTTCTTC. It translates as CAWSASGRRYEQFF.